Following are 12 T cell receptor beta chains from one sample sequenced in a study of T cell responses to AZD1222 COVID-19 vaccine. Sequencing used immunoSEQ multiplex PCR; TCRdb keeps in-frame clones, though not all of them. This sample has approximately 300,000 clones, with about 94% found just once. The material was peripheral blood, obtained 28 days after the second AZD1222 dose. Receptors originate from an adult who received the AZD1222 COVID-19 vaccine.

This chain joins TRBV28 and TRBJ2-1, with 12 bases lining up with TRBD2. In germline, CDR1 is MDHEN, CDR2 SYDVKM. This CDR3 is built from 15 residues. V lost 2 bases, J lost 8 bases, and 4 bases stayed unmatched. CDR3 in amino acids: CASSLRLAGGYEQFF. CDR3 in DNA: TGTGCCAGCAGTTTACGGCTAGCGGGAGGGTATGAGCAGTTCTTC.

The chain employs TRBV3-1 (or the pseudogene TRBV3-2) and TRBJ1-4, with TRBD1 matching over 9 bases. CDR1 is LGHDT and CDR2 is YNNKEL in the germline V gene (reference sequence). The CDR3 runs to 16 residues. The V segment lost 0 bases and the J segment 7 bases; nucleotides outside the gene matches: 6. The CDR3 region has the DNA TGTGCCAGCAGCCAAGACCCGACAGGGGGAGGTGAAAAACTGTTTTTT. This gives the protein CASSQDPTGGGEKLFF.

In this sample, this clone turned up a few times. The rearrangement joins TRBV2 to TRBJ1-1; perhaps TRBD1 as D (5 bases). The CDR3 runs 13 residues. The V and J ends lost 5 bases and 11 bases respectively, with 18 bases between them. From germline, CDR1 is SNHLY and CDR2 FYNNEI. The CDR3 region is CASSSRAREVAFF. For the CDR3, the DNA is TGTGCCAGCAGTTCTCGGGCCAGGGAAGTGGCTTTCTTT.

This chain links TRBV18 with TRBJ1-2, with TRBD1 as a possible D gene (5 bases). CDR1 and CDR2 from the germline V gene are KGHSH and LQKENI. The CDR3 runs 12 residues. The V end lost 0 bases, the J end lost 8 bases, and 7 bases lay between the germline ends. The CDR3 protein is CASSPPEGGYTF. CDR3 DNA: TGTGCCAGCTCACCACCGGAGGGGGGCTACACCTTC.

CDR3 sequence reads: CASSFSTNGDTQYF. In DNA form, the CDR3 reads TGTGCCAGCAGCTTTTCGACTAACGGAGATACGCAGTATTTT. The V gene is TRBV7-9, the J gene TRBJ2-3, with D perhaps TRBD2 (5 bases). Germline CDR1 SEHNR, CDR2 FQNEAQ (reference sequence). The CDR3 has 14 residues. V gave up 3 bases and J gave up 5 bases, with 12 bases separating them.

The chain employs TRBV2 and TRBJ1-6; D is perhaps TRBD1 (6 bases). The germline V gene encodes CDR1 SNHLY and CDR2 FYNNEI. Between the trimmed V and J ends, which lost 5 bases and 4 bases, there was a span of 15 bases. This CDR3 comprises 16 residues. In DNA, the CDR3 is TGTGCCAGCAGTCCTGACCTGACAGGATATAATTCACCCCTCCACTTT. Its protein is CASSPDLTGYNSPLHF.

The rearrangement joins TRBV24-1 to TRBJ2-1; D is ambiguous. The germline gives CDR1 KGHDR, CDR2 SFDVKD. V lost 4 bases and J lost 0, with 12 bases in between. This CDR3 has 16 amino acids. The CDR3 DNA is TGTGCCACCAGTGAGACTGGAGTAAGCTCCTACAATGAGCAGTTCTTC. Translated, it gives CATSETGVSSYNEQFF.

The chain carries TRBV12-1 and TRBJ1-5; the table's D call of TRBD1 was not tested on the DNA. TRBV12-1 is a recognized pseudogene. The CDR3 consists of 17 residues. The DNA for the CDR3 is TGTGCCAGCAGCCTTGCCCAGTGCCAATATAGCAATCAGCCCCAGCATTTT. It is translated as CASSLAQCQYSNQPQHF.

This chain links TRBV3-1 (or the pseudogene TRBV3-2) with TRBJ2-2; no firm D call. The CDR3 is made up of 12 amino acids. The V end lost 5 bases, the J end lost 7 bases, and 8 bases lay between the germline ends. The germline gives CDR1 LGHDT, CDR2 YNNKEL (reference sequence). The chain's CDR3 is CASSYSDGELFF. The CDR3, as DNA: TGTGCCAGCAGCTATTCAGACGGGGAGCTGTTTTTT.

This CDR3 is CASSLTSEPAFF. For the CDR3, the DNA is TGTGCCAGCTCACTGACTAGCGAGCCCGCGTTCTTC. The chain couples TRBV18 to TRBJ2-1; 8 nucleotides line up with TRBD2. V lost 4 bases to trimming and J lost 15 bases; unmatched junction nucleotides: 8. The CDR3 spans 12 residues. CDR1 and CDR2 from the germline V gene are KGHSH and LQKENI.

The chain is built from TRBV4-3 and TRBJ2-4; D is unresolved. This CDR3 contains 17 residues. Germline loops: CDR1 LGHNA, CDR2 YSLEER. Trimming left V 0 bases short and J 2 bases short, with 14 bases between. The CDR3 here is CASSQDGPGRTKNIQYF. The CDR3 bases are TGCGCCAGCAGCCAAGATGGTCCAGGACGGACCAAAAACATTCAGTACTTC.

The rearrangement uses TRBV7-3 and TRBJ1-1; 7 bases match TRBD1. Germline V gene lookup returns CDR1 SGHTA and CDR2 FQGTGA. J gave up 3 bases and V 4 bases, and 5 bases lay outside the gene matches. The CDR3 has 14 residues. CDR3 nucleotides: TGTGCCAGCAGCTCCACAGGGGCAGACACTGAAGCTTTCTTT. Its translation: CASSSTGADTEAFF.